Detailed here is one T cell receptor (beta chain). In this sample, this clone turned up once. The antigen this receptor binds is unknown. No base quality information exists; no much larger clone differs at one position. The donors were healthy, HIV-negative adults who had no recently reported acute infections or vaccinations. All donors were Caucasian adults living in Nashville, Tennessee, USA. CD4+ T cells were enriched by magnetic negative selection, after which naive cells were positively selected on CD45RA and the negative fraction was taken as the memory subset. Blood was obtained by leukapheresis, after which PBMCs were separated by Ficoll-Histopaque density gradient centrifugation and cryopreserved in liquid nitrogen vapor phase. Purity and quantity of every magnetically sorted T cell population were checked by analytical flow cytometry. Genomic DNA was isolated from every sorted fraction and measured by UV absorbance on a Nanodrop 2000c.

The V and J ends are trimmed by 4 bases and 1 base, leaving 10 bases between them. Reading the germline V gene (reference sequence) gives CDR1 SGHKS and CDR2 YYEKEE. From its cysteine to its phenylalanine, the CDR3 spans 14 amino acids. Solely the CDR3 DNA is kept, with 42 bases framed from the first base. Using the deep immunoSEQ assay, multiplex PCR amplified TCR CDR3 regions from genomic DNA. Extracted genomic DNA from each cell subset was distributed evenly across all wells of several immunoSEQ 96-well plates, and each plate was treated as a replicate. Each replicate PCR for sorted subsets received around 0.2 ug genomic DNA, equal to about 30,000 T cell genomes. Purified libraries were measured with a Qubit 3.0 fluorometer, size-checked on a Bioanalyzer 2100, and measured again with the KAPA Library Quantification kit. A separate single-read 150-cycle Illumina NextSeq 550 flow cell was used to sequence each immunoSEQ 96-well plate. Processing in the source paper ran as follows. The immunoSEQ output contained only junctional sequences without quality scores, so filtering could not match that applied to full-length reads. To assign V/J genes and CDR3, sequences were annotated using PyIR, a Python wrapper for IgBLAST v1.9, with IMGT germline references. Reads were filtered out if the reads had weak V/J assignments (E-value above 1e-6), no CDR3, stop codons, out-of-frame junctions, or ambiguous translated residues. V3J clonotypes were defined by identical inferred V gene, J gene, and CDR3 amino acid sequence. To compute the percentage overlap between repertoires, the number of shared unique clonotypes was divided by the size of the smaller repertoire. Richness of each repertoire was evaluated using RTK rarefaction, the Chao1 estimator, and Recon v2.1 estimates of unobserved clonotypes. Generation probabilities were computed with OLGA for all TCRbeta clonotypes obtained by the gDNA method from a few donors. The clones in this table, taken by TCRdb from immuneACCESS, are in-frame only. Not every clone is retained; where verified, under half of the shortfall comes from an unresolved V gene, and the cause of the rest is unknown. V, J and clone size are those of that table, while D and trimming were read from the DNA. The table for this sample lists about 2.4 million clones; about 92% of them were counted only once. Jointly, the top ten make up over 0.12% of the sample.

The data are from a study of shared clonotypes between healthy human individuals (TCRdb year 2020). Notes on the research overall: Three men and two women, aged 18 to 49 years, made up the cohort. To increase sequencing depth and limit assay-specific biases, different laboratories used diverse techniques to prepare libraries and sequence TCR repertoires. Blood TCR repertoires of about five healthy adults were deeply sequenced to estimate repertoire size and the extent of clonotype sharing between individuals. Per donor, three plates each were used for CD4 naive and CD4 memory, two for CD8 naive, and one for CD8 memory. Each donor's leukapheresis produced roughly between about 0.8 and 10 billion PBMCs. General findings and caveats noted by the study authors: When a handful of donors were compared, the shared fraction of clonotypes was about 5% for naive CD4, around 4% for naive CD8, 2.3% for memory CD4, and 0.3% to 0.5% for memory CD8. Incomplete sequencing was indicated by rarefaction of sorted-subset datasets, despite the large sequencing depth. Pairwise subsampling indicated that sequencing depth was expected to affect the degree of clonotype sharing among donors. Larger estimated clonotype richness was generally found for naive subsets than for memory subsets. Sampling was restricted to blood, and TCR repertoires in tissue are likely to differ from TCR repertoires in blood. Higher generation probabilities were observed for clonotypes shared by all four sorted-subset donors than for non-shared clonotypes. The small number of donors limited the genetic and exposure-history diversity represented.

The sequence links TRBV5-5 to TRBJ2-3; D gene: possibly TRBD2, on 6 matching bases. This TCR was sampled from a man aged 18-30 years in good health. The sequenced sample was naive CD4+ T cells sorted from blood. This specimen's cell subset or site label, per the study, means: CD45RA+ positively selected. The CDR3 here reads CASSPGVRTDTQYF. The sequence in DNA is TGTGCCAGCAGCCCGGGGGTACGCACAGATACGCAGTATTTT.